These 13 T cell receptor beta chains share one sample of origin, sequenced in a study of molecular identifiers for immune sequencing clone quantification. TCRdb reprocessed the PCR reads via MiXCR and lists one record per CDR3 protein. The repertoire holds over 550,000 distinct CDR3 sequences, with around 25% as singletons. The material sequenced was naive CD8+ T cells from blood, with Jurkat cell RNA spiked in. Subset defined: FACS-sorted CD8+CD4-CCR7+CD45RA+ naive T cells. The receptor source for this set is a human donor in good health. Some libraries in this study had Jurkat cell RNA spiked in.

A few counts support this clonotype. One end of the junction varies from germline; a read error may be responsible. The V and J genes are TRBV5-3 and TRBJ1-3; D remains unclear. TRBV5-3 falls under the ORF class, with uncertain function. The CDR3 loop spans 14 amino acids. CDR3: CASSLQGLGNTIYF. DNA of the CDR3: TGTGCCAGCAGCTTGCAAGGGCTTGGAAACACCATATATTTT.

The CDR3 here is CASSVATSGLDTQYF. In DNA, the CDR3 is TGTGCCAGCAGCGTAGCAACTAGCGGTCTAGATACGCAGTATTTT. This chain connects TRBV9 to TRBJ2-3, with TRBD2 identical over 8 bases. Germline-derived CDR1 and CDR2 are SGDLS and YYNGEE. The CDR3 covers 15 residues. Trimming removed 0 bases from V and 5 bases from J; junction bases left unmatched: 5.

The chain joins TRBV28 to TRBJ2-4; D remains unclear. This CDR3 spans 12 amino acids. Germline CDR1 reads MDHEN; CDR2 reads SYDVKM. Trimming left V 8 bases short and J 0 bases short, with 5 bases between. CDR3 sequence reads: CASGIAKNIQYF. The CDR3 nucleotides read TGTGCCAGCGGGATAGCCAAAAACATTCAGTACTTC. The entire variable domain, with the rest obtained from reference TRBV28 and TRBJ2-4, is as follows: DVKVTQSSRYLVKRTGEKVFLECVQDMDHENMFWYRQDPGLGLRLIYFSYDVKMKEKGDIPEGYSVSREKKERFSLILESASTNQTSMYLCASGIAKNIQYFGAGTRLSVL.

This clonotype was observed a few times. A much larger clone differs from this one at a single base, so this may be a read error. This rearrangement joins TRBV6-2 or TRBV6-3 to TRBJ2-7; no reliable D call. This CDR3 has 11 residues. With 2 bases removed from V and 3 bases from J, the gap between germline ends came to 2 bases. The germline V gene encodes CDR1 MNHEY and CDR2 SVGEGT. The DNA for the CDR3 is TGTGCCAGCAGTTACAACTACGAGCAGTACTTC. Amino acids: CASSYNYEQYF.

The chain uses TRBV12-3 or TRBV12-4 and TRBJ1-2, with TRBD1 identical over 11 bases. CDR3 length: 17 amino acids. Losses at the gene ends were 5 bases for V and 1 base for J; bases not matched to a gene: 9. This CDR3 is CASSPSLGQGVNYGYTF. CDR3 DNA sequence: TGTGCCAGCAGTCCCTCCCTGGGACAGGGGGTTAACTATGGCTACACCTTC.

In this sample, this clonotype turned up many times. This sequence joins TRBV9 and TRBJ2-6; D unclear. CDR3 length: 13 amino acids. Germline values: CDR1 SGDLS, CDR2 YYNGEE. The ends were cut back, 4 bases at V and 4 bases at J, with 6 bases in the middle. CDR3 sequence: CASSHAGANVLTF. Written as DNA, the CDR3 is TGTGCCAGCAGCCACGCCGGGGCCAACGTCCTGACTTTC. The whole variable domain, filled in from reference TRBV9 and TRBJ2-6, reads DSGVTQTPKHLITATGQRVTLRCSPRSGDLSVYWYQQSLDQGLQFLIQYYNGEERAKGNILERFSAQQFPDLHSELNLSSLELGDSALYFCASSHAGANVLTFGAGSRLTVL.

This clonotype has at least ten counts. The CDR3: CASSQDASGSLLYEQYF. CDR3 bases: TGCGCCAGCAGCCAAGATGCTAGCGGGAGTCTCCTCTACGAGCAGTACTTC. J is TRBJ2-7 and V is TRBV4-3; 10 positions match TRBD2. With 0 bases clipped from V and 3 bases from J, the junction kept 8 bases outside the gene matches. This CDR3 is built from 17 residues. The germline CDR1 and CDR2 sequences are LGHNA and YSLEER.

Remarks on this clonotype: This could be a read error, since a much larger clone is one nucleotide away. The chain joins TRBV3-1 to TRBJ2-3; no firm D call. The CDR3 runs 15 residues. Deletions cut 8 bases from V and 2 bases from J, with 17 bases between. Looked up from germline, CDR1 is LGHDT and CDR2 is YNNKEL (reference sequence). The CDR3 loop is CASGLTSPLTDTQYF. As DNA, the CDR3 is TGTGCCAGCGGCCTCACGTCCCCCCTCACAGATACGCAGTATTTT.

The chain uses TRBV14 and TRBJ2-5, with 10 bases aligning to TRBD2. CDR3 size: 15 residues. The trim removed 2 bases at V and 5 bases at J, leaving 5 bases unmatched. Germline CDR1 is SGHDN and CDR2 is FVKESK. The CDR3 bases are TGTGCCAGCAGCCAAATTAGCGGGGGGTCGGAGACCCAGTACTTC. Translated, it gives CASSQISGGSETQYF.

V gene TRBV4-1 combines with J gene TRBJ2-3; D call uncertain. Matching the DNA end better, TRBJ1-5 makes the J call doubtful. The CDR3 sequence is 15 residues long. In germline, CDR1 is MGHRA, CDR2 YSYEKL. CDR3 bases: TGCGCCAGCAGCCAAGTGGGAGTAAGCACAGATACGCAGCATTTT. The encoded protein is CASSQVGVSTDTQHF.

This clonotype was seen a few times. The V gene is TRBV7-9, the J gene TRBJ2-1, with 8 bases aligning to TRBD2. V was clipped by 5 bases and J by 6 bases; unmatched bases: 12. Germline loops: CDR1 SEHNR, CDR2 FQNEAQ (reference sequence). This CDR3 region has 16 residues. CDR3 sequence: CASSITPGLGVNEQFF. CDR3 bases: TGTGCCAGCAGCATAACCCCGGGACTAGGTGTCAATGAGCAGTTCTTC.

The V gene is TRBV2, the J gene TRBJ2-7, with D perhaps TRBD2 (6 bases). CDR3 length equals 13 residues. Germline CDR1 is SNHLY and CDR2 is FYNNEI. The germline V and J ends were trimmed by 6 bases and 3 bases, with 12 bases remaining between them. The chain's CDR3 is CASRPGLNYEQYF. The DNA of the CDR3 is TGTGCCAGCAGACCGGGACTGAACTACGAGCAGTACTTC.

This clonotype was counted a few times. This sequence joins TRBV7-9 and TRBJ1-4; unclear D gene. Germline loops: CDR1 SEHNR, CDR2 FQNEAQ (reference sequence). Trimming removed 1 base from V and 8 bases from J, with 20 bases in between. The CDR3 is 17 residues long. CDR3 loop: CASSLEWSERKGEKLFF. CDR3 nucleotide sequence: TGTGCCAGCAGCTTAGAATGGTCTGAACGGAAAGGAGAAAAACTGTTTTTT. The whole variable domain, remainder taken from reference TRBV7-9 and TRBJ1-4, is DTGVSQNPRHKITKRGQNVTFRCDPISEHNRLYWYRQTLGQGPEFLTYFQNEAQLEKSRLLSDRFSAERPKGSFSTLEIQRTEQGDSAMYLCASSLEWSERKGEKLFFGSGTQLSVL.